The sequence of this T cell receptor beta chain was determined in a study of blood T cell repertoires in COVID-19. Per the germline V gene, CDR1 is WNHNN and CDR2 is SYGVQD (reference sequence). CDR3 length: 15 amino acids. The V segment lost 2 bases and the J segment 1 base; nucleotides outside the gene matches: 0. Sequencing used immunoSEQ multiplex PCR; TCRdb keeps in-frame clones, though not all of them. The table has some 490,000 clones, more than 85% seen once. The origin of this receptor is a woman in her fifties or sixties who had recovered from COVID-19. The rearrangement links TRBV10-1 to TRBJ2-5, with TRBD2 matching over 11 bases. Sequencing was performed on PBMCs or T cells enriched from blood (not recorded which). The CDR3: CASSEGLAGQETQYF. The CDR3 DNA reads as TGCGCCAGCAGTGAGGGACTAGCGGGCCAAGAGACCCAGTACTTC.